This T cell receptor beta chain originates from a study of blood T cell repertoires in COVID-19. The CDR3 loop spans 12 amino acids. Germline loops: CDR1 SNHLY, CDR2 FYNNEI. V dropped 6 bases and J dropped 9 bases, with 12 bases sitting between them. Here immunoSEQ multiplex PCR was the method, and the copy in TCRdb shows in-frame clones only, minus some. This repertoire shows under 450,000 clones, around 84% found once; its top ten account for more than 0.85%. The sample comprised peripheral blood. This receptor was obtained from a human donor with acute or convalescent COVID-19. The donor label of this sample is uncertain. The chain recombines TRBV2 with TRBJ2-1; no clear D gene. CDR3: CASSQPNPEQFF. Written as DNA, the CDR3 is TGTGCCAGCAGCCAACCTAACCCTGAGCAGTTCTTC.